This note documents a single T cell receptor beta chain sequence. The data were obtained in a study of glioma-infiltrating T cells after dendritic cell vaccination. Germline CDR1 MNHEY, CDR2 SVGAGI. Trimming removed 8 bases at V and 11 bases at J, with 24 bases between. The CDR3 consists of 14 residues. Time point of the sample: after dendritic cell vaccination, including at tumor progression/relapse. The method was immunoSEQ multiplex PCR; TCRdb's version includes in-frame clones alone and lacks a portion of them. The table includes about 65,000 clones, roughly nine tenths detected once. The V and J genes are TRBV6-5 and TRBJ1-1; possibly TRBD1 for D (5 bases). The sequence was obtained from a human donor with glioblastoma. Sequencing used blood, obtained after dendritic cell vaccination. As DNA, the CDR3 is TGTGCCAGCTCCCACAACCCTCGGAGGGGCAGGGCTTTCTTT. Its translation is CASSHNPRRGRAFF.